The T cell receptor beta chain described here comes from a study of identical twins' blood T cells. Study information: Approximately 50 million reads came from about twelve libraries, six alpha, six beta.

Ten or more counts support this clonotype. The donors were healthy female monozygous twins, three pairs in total. One entry per CDR3 protein results from TCRdb running MiXCR on the 5' RACE reads. The repertoire holds hundreds of thousands of distinct CDR3 sequences, with roughly 31% as singletons. The receptor's source is a woman between 18 and 50 years old in good health. What was sequenced was PBMCs.

CDR3 DNA sequence: TGTGCCAGCAGCAAATTCTGTGCGGGCTCCTACAATGAGCAGTTCTTC. It specifies CASSKFCAGSYNEQFF. V is TRBV21-1 and J is TRBJ2-1. TRBV21-1 represents a pseudogene. The CDR3 runs 16 residues.